One and the same sample provided the 4 T cell receptor beta chains below, sequenced in a study of regulatory T cells in long-lasting Graves disease. The time point is: persistent/refractory GD, antithyroid drugs over 5 years with positive TRAb. The TCR library was prepared using RNA isolated from PBMCs. Both iRepertoire HTBI primers and Arm-PCR of CDR3 regions were used to build the TCR beta libraries. MiXCR was run by TCRdb on the multiplex PCR reads, yielding one entry per CDR3 protein. The sample includes 500,000 to 700,000 distinct CDR3 sequences, roughly 30% of them seen just once. The input for sequencing was peripheral blood mononuclear cells (PBMCs), taken when the disease was refractory, from a patient treated with antithyroid drugs. Receptors originate from a female donor with Graves disease.

This clonotype was detected only a few times. The rearrangement links TRBV11-2 to TRBJ2-7, with TRBD2 identical over 8 bases. The trim removed 1 base at V and 6 bases at J, leaving 11 bases unmatched. The CDR3 covers 16 residues. Germline CDR1 and CDR2: SGHAT and FQNNGV. The CDR3 sequence: CASSLVPPGGPSEQYF. In nucleotides, the CDR3 is TGTGCCAGCAGCTTAGTCCCCCCGGGAGGGCCGAGCGAGCAGTACTTC. The full variable domain, rest sourced from reference TRBV11-2 and TRBJ2-7, is EAGVAQSPRYKIIEKRQSVAFWCNPISGHATLYWYQQILGQGPKLLIQFQNNGVVDDSQLPKDRFSAERLKGVDSTLKIQPAKLEDSAVYLCASSLVPPGGPSEQYFGPGTRLTVT.

This clonotype has at least ten counts. The chain carries TRBV28 and TRBJ2-7; D might be TRBD1 or TRBD2, each matching 7 bases. This CDR3 comprises 14 residues. The V end was cut by 8 bases, the J end by 5 bases, with 19 bases between. Per germline, CDR1 MDHEN and CDR2 SYDVKM. The CDR3 nucleotides read TGTGCCAGCGAGCAGGGGGGGGAGCGTAACGAGCAGTACTTC. Its protein is CASEQGGERNEQYF.

The chain links TRBV28 to TRBJ1-6; D unclear. The V gene's germline CDR1 is MDHEN and CDR2 SYDVKM. The CDR3 sequence is 15 residues long. V shed 4 bases and J shed 8 bases, with 15 bases lying between them. The CDR3 nucleotides read TGTGCCAGCAGTTGGACCGGGATAGCGGATTCACCCCTCCACTTT. Translation gives CASSWTGIADSPLHF.

The V call is TRBV6-5, the J call TRBJ1-1; no firm D call. The CDR3 totals 14 residues. Germline V CDR1 and CDR2: MNHEY, SVGAGI. With 4 bases removed from V and 3 bases from J, the gap between germline ends came to 12 bases. The CDR3 DNA reads as TGTGCCAGCAGTTCGGGCAGCCTCGACACTGAAGCTTTCTTT. Translation: CASSSGSLDTEAFF.